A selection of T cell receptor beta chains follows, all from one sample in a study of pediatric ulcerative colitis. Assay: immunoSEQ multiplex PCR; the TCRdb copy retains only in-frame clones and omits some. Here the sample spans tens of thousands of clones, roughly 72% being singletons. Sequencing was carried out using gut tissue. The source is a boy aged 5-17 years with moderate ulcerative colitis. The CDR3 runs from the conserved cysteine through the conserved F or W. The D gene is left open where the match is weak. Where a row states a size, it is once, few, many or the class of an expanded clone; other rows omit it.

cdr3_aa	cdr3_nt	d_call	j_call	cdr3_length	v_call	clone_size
CSGLLATSDEQFF	TGCAGCGGACTCCTTGCTACGTCGGATGAGCAGTTCTTC	.	TRBJ2-1	13	TRBV29-1	.
CASSPASGGIGELFF	TGTGCCAGCAGCCCCGCCAGCGGGGGGATCGGGGAGCTGTTTTTT	TRBD2	TRBJ2-2	15	TRBV4-2	.
CASSQGPGTSGFAGELFF	TGCGCCAGCAGCCAAGGTCCCGGGACTAGCGGGTTTGCCGGGGAGCTGTTTTTT	TRBD2	TRBJ2-2	18	TRBV4-3	.
CASLPTMGPPVTYEQYF	TGTGCCAGCCTACCAACAATGGGACCCCCGGTTACATACGAGCAGTACTTC	.	TRBJ2-7	17	TRBV2	.
CASSYLTGSDEKLFF	TGTGCCAGCAGTTACCTAACAGGGTCGGATGAAAAACTGTTTTTT	.	TRBJ1-4	15	TRBV6-5	.
CASSFQGLSSYEQYF	TGCGCCAGCAGCTTCCAGGGCCTGAGCTCCTACGAGCAGTACTTC	.	TRBJ2-7	15	TRBV5-1	.
CASSFPGLGNTIYF	TGTGCCAGCAGCTTTCCAGGGCTGGGAAACACCATATATTTT	.	TRBJ1-3	14	TRBV5-8	.
CASSQTTSHEKLFF	TGTGCCAGCAGCCAGACAACTTCTCATGAAAAACTGTTTTTT	.	TRBJ1-4	14	TRBV6-5	once
CASGSNRGYQETQYF	TGTGCTAGTGGTTCAAACAGGGGCTACCAAGAGACCCAGTACTTC	TRBD1	TRBJ2-5	15	TRBV12-5	.
CASSEGTSGGTDTQYF	TGTGCCAGCAGCGAGGGGACTAGCGGGGGCACAGATACGCAGTATTTT	TRBD2	TRBJ2-3	16	TRBV9	.
CASSSQLGYEQYF	TGTGCCAGCAGCTCACAACTAGGCTACGAGCAGTACTTC	.	TRBJ2-7	13	TRBV7-6	.
CASSGTGGLYEQYF	TGTGCCAGCAGTGGGACAGGGGGTCTCTACGAGCAGTACTTC	TRBD1	TRBJ2-7	14	TRBV6-1	.
CASSQVRREDEQYF	TGTGCCAGCAGCCAAGTTCGCAGGGAAGACGAGCAGTACTTC	.	TRBJ2-7	14	TRBV4-2	few
CASIYVGTEAFF	TGTGCCAGCATTTACGTTGGCACTGAAGCTTTCTTT	.	TRBJ1-1	12	TRBV6-1	.
CASSPGAFETQYF	TGCGCCAGCAGTCCCGGGGCCTTCGAGACCCAGTACTTC	.	TRBJ2-5	13	TRBV4-1	once
CASRRATGEINQPQHF	TGTGCCAGCAGAAGGGCCACAGGGGAGATAAATCAGCCCCAGCATTTT	TRBD1	TRBJ1-5	16	TRBV4-2	.
CASRGPSGNTIYF	TGTGCCAGCAGAGGGCCCTCTGGAAACACCATATATTTT	.	TRBJ1-3	13	TRBV2	few
CASSPPRGDRTYNEQFF	TGTGCCAGCAGCCCTCCTCGGGGGGACAGAACCTACAATGAGCAGTTCTTC	.	TRBJ2-1	17	TRBV7-9	.
CASSQEGRGGLLQGDTQYF	TGTGCCAGCAGCCAAGAGGGGAGGGGGGGCCTATTACAAGGAGATACGCAGTATTTT	.	TRBJ2-3	19	TRBV4-2	.
CASREGGGGGYTF	TGTGCCAGCCGCGAGGGGGGCGGGGGTGGCTACACCTTC	.	TRBJ1-2	13	TRBV6-6	.
CASSPLGGDLTNEKLFF	TGTGCCAGCAGCCCCCTCGGGGGGGACCTAACTAATGAAAAACTGTTTTTT	.	TRBJ1-4	17	TRBV11-3	.
CASSEPGHNTEAFF	TGCGCCAGCAGTGAGCCCGGACATAACACTGAAGCTTTCTTT	.	TRBJ1-1	14	TRBV10-2	.
CASSRGRPATNEKLFF	TGTGCCAGCAGCCGCGGACGCCCTGCAACTAATGAAAAACTGTTTTTT	.	TRBJ1-4	16	TRBV7-9	.
CASSLSQGLNTEAFF	TGTGCCAGCAGCCTATCACAGGGGTTGAACACTGAAGCTTTCTTT	TRBD1	TRBJ1-1	15	TRBV11-2	.
CASSVSDFYTDTQYF	TGTGCCAGCAGCGTATCGGACTTTTACACAGATACGCAGTATTTT	.	TRBJ2-3	15	TRBV9	.
CASSLEWTSQQFF	TGTGCCAGCAGCTTAGAGTGGACTTCCCAGCAGTTCTTC	.	TRBJ2-1	13	TRBV11-2	.
CACSEGGRTEQYF	TGTGCCTGCAGTGAAGGTGGGCGTACGGAGCAGTATTTT	.	TRBJ2-3	13	TRBV6-1	.
CASSPGLAGDRDTQYF	TGTGCCAGCAGTCCTGGACTAGCGGGGGACCGAGATACGCAGTATTTT	TRBD2	TRBJ2-3	16	TRBV4-2	.
CASTGYRNSPLHF	TGTGCCAGCACAGGGTATCGGAATTCACCCCTCCACTTT	.	TRBJ1-6	13	TRBV6-5	few
CASSLTADFKVEQYF	TGTGCCAGCAGTTTAACAGCAGACTTTAAGGTCGAGCAGTACTTC	.	TRBJ2-7	15	TRBV28	few
CASSPGFSGANVLTF	TGTGCCAGCAGCCCGGGCTTCTCTGGGGCCAACGTCCTGACTTTC	.	TRBJ2-6	15	TRBV7-2	.
CASSQEGTYEQYF	TGCGCCAGCAGCCAAGAGGGAACTTACGAGCAGTACTTC	.	TRBJ2-7	13	TRBV4-1	.
CASSERGSGSVVF	TGTGCCAGCAGTGAAAGGGGAAGCGGGAGCGTAGTCTTC	TRBD2	TRBJ2-1	13	TRBV6-1	.
CAWRSSGSTGELFF	TGTGCCTGGAGGTCTAGCGGTTCCACCGGGGAGCTGTTTTTT	TRBD2	TRBJ2-2	14	TRBV30	.
CASSSGFSLHNEQFF	TGCGCCAGCAGCTCGGGATTTTCTCTTCACAATGAGCAGTTCTTC	.	TRBJ2-1	15	TRBV5-1	once
CASSAALANEKLFF	TGTGCCAGCAGTGCCGCCCTAGCTAATGAAAAACTGTTTTTT	.	TRBJ1-4	14	TRBV2	few
CASSFNSDGYTF	TGTGCCAGCAGCTTCAATAGTGATGGCTACACCTTC	.	TRBJ1-2	12	TRBV7-3	few
CATRPSFVQETQYF	TGTGCCACCAGACCAAGTTTTGTCCAAGAGACCCAGTACTTC	.	TRBJ2-5	14	TRBV15	.
CASSPLRGFVPPQHF	TGTGCCAGCTCACCATTGAGAGGTTTTGTGCCCCCCCAGCATTTT	.	TRBJ1-5	15	TRBV18	once
CASSWTSGYEQYF	TGTGCCAGCAGCTGGACTAGCGGCTACGAGCAGTACTTC	TRBD2	TRBJ2-7	13	TRBV27	.
CASSPGSDSYGYTF	TGCGCCAGCAGCCCGGGATCCGACAGCTATGGCTACACCTTC	.	TRBJ1-2	14	TRBV5-1	.
CASSPRQGQTQYF	TGTGCCAGCAGCCCGAGACAGGGTCAGACCCAGTACTTC	TRBD1	TRBJ2-5	13	TRBV5-4	.
CASSFDRDNSPLHF	TGTGCCAGCAGCTTCGACAGAGATAATTCACCCCTCCACTTT	.	TRBJ1-6	14	TRBV5-4	.
CAIPTGTKGGYTF	TGTGCCATTCCGACAGGGACTAAGGGTGGCTACACCTTC	TRBD1	TRBJ1-2	13	TRBV10-3	.
CAISDFGTGRTNTGELFF	TGTGCCATCAGTGACTTCGGGACAGGGCGGACGAACACCGGGGAGCTGTTTTTT	TRBD1	TRBJ2-2	18	TRBV10-3	.
CASSNGQGIHNEQFF	TGTGCCAGCAGTAACGGACAGGGGATCCACAATGAGCAGTTCTTC	TRBD1	TRBJ2-1	15	TRBV6-5	.
CFRGTQPQHF	TGTTTTCGGGGAACGCAGCCCCAGCATTTT	.	TRBJ1-5	10	TRBV19	.
CASSPNVAGDHGYTF	TGTGCCAGCTCACCTAATGTTGCAGGGGACCATGGCTACACCTTC	.	TRBJ1-2	15	TRBV18	.
CASSFAEGQETQYF	TGCGCCAGCAGCTTTGCGGAAGGGCAAGAGACCCAGTACTTC	.	TRBJ2-5	14	TRBV5-1	once
CASSLGPGQKKETQYF	TGTGCCAGCAGCTTAGGTCCGGGACAGAAGAAAGAGACCCAGTACTTC	TRBD1	TRBJ2-5	16	TRBV7-2	.